This TCR beta chain was found in a study of CD8+ T cells in alopecia areata. Study context: Treated patients were given 5 to 10 mg oral tofacitinib twice daily. Patients in the study were on tofacitinib for 6 to 18 months, then off it for 6 months.

As the sequencing template, cDNA was produced by extracting RNA and reverse transcribing it. Sequencing was performed with immunoSEQ multiplex PCR; in TCRdb, only in-frame clones are kept and a portion is missing. Counted here are about 190,000 clones, around 58% occurring once; the ten biggest clones make up roughly 12%. The treatment denotes: oral pan-JAK inhibitor, 5-10 mg twice daily. Peripheral blood and lesional scalp punch biopsies came from alopecia areata patients. This TCR was sampled from a human donor with alopecia areata. The input for sequencing was CD8+ T cells sorted from blood, taken at week 24, from a patient treated with tofacitinib.

CDR3 sequence: CASSFRGQRNTEAFF. The DNA of the CDR3 is TGTGCCAGCAGTTTTCGGGGTCAACGGAACACTGAAGCTTTCTTT. V is TRBV28 and J is TRBJ1-1, with D hard to call. Per germline, CDR1 MDHEN and CDR2 SYDVKM. CDR3 length equals 15 residues. V shed 3 bases and J shed 1 base, with 12 bases lying between them. The entire variable domain, with the rest obtained from reference TRBV28 and TRBJ1-1, is as follows: DVKVTQSSRYLVKRTGEKVFLECVQDMDHENMFWYRQDPGLGLRLIYFSYDVKMKEKGDIPEGYSVSREKKERFSLILESASTNQTSMYLCASSFRGQRNTEAFFGQGTRLTVV.